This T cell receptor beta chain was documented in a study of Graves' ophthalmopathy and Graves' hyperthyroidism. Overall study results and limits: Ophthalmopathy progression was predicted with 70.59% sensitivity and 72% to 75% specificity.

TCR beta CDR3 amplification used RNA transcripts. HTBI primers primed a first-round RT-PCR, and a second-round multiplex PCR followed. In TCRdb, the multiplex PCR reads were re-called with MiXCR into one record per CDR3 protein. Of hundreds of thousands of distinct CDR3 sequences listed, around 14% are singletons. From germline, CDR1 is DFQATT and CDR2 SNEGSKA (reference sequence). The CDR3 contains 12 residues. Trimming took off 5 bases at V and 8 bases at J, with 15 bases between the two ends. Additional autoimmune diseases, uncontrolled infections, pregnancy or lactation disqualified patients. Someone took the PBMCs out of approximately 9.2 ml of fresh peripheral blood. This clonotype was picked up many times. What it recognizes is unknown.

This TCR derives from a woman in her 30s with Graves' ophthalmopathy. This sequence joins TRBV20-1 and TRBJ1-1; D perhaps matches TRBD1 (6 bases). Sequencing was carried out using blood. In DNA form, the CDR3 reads TGCAGTGCTGGAGGTGGGGGGGCGGAAGCTTTCTTT. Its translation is CSAGGGGAEAFF.